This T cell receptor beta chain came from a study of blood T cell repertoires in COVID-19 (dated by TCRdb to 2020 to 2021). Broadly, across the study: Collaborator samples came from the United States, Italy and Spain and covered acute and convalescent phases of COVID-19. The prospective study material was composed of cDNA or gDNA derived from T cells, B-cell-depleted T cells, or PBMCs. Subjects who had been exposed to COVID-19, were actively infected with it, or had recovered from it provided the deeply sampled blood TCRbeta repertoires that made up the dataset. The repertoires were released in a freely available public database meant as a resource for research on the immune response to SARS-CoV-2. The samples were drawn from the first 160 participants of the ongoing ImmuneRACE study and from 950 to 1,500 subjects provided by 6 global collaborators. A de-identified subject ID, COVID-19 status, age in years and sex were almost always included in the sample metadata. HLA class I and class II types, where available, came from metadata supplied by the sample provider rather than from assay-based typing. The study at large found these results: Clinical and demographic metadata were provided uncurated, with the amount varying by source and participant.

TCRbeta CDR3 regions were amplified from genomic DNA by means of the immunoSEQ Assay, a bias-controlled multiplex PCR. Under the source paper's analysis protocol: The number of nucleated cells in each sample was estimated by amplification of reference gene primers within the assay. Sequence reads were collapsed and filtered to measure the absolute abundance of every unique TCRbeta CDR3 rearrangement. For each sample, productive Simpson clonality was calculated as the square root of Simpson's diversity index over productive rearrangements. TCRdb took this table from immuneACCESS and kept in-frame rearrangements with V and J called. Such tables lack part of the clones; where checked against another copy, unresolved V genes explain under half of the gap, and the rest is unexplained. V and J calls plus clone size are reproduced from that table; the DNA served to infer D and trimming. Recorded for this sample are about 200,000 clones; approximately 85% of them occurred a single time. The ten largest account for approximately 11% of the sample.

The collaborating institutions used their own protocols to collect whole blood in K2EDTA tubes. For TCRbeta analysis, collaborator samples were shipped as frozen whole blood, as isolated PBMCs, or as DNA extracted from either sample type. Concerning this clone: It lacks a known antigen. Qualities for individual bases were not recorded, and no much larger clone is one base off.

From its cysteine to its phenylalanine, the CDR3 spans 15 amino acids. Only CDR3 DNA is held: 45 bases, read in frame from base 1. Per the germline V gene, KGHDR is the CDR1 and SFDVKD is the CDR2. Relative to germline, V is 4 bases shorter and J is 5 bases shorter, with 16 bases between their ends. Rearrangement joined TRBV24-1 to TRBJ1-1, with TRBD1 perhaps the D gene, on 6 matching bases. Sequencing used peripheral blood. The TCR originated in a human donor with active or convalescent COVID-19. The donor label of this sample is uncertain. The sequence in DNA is TGTGCCACCAGTGACCCGAGGGGGGGGCGGACTGAAGCTTTCTTT. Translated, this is CATSDPRGGRTEAFF.